The clone carrying this T cell receptor beta chain turned up a few times. What it binds is not known. Sequenced material consisted of expressed TCRB transcripts (all of the isolated RNA was reverse transcribed). The table came from immunoSEQ multiplex PCR; TCRdb's copy has only in-frame clones and leaves some out. Of hundreds of thousands of clones detected, less than 15% appear once; the ten largest clones hold under 8.5%. The J segment lost 4 bases and the V segment lost 3 bases, leaving 6 bases of the junction unmatched. The CDR3 covers 15 residues. In germline, CDR1 is SGHTA, CDR2 FQGNSA. This record belongs to a study of beta chain features in type 1 diabetes. General study findings and limits: In cDNA sequencing, cells with high TCR expression could be over-represented.

The sample was central memory CD4+ T cells from blood. The source of this sequence is a man aged 30 to 45 in good health. V and J are TRBV7-2 and TRBJ2-5, with 9 bases matching TRBD2. CDR3 residues: CASSFQRGAGETQYF. CDR3 sequence (DNA): TGTGCCAGCAGCTTCCAGCGGGGGGCGGGAGAGACCCAGTACTTC.